This is a list of T cell receptor beta chains from one sample in a study of blood T cell repertoires in COVID-19. TCRdb keeps only in-frame clones here, not all; method: immunoSEQ multiplex PCR. This sample yields about 43,000 clones, of which approximately 90% are seen a single time; about a tenth belongs to the top ten. The sequencing sample was made of peripheral blood. Source of these receptors: a woman of 80 years or more with active COVID-19. Both conserved end residues are part of each CDR3. D genes are given only for firm matches. Expanded clones are given a class, and other clones once, few, many or no size at all.

J: TRBJ2-5; V: TRBV7-2; D: .; size: .; DNA: TGTGCCAGCAGCTTAGCTGGGCCACTAGAGACCCAGTACTTC; CDR3: CASSLAGPLETQYF
J: TRBJ2-6; V: TRBV5-1; D: .; size: .; DNA: TGCGCCAGCAGCTTGTTGGCAGGGGGGAGCTCTGGGGCCAACGTCCTGACTTTC; CDR3: CASSLLAGGSSGANVLTF
J: TRBJ2-7; V: TRBV19; D: TRBD2; size: .; DNA: TGTGCCAGTAGTATCAAACTAGCGGGGACTCGCGAGCAGTACTTC; CDR3: CASSIKLAGTREQYF
J: TRBJ2-7; V: TRBV3-1/TRBV3-2; D: TRBD2; size: .; DNA: TGTGCCAGCAGCCGGGGGGGGTACGAGCAGTACTTC; CDR3: CASSRGGYEQYF
J: TRBJ2-3; V: TRBV4-1; D: .; size: .; DNA: TGCGCCAGCAGCCCCGAAGGAGGGTCGGACACAGATACGCAGTATTTT; CDR3: CASSPEGGSDTDTQYF
J: TRBJ2-5; V: TRBV28; D: .; size: .; DNA: TGTGCCAGCACTCTAAGCGGGTGGGAGACCCAGTACTTC; CDR3: CASTLSGWETQYF
J: TRBJ1-5; V: TRBV6-4; D: .; size: .; DNA: TGTGCCAGCAGTGTCGGGCAGCCCCAGCATTTT; CDR3: CASSVGQPQHF
J: TRBJ1-2; V: TRBV28; D: TRBD1; size: .; DNA: TGTGCCAGCAGTCGACAGGGGAACTATGGCTACACCTTC; CDR3: CASSRQGNYGYTF
J: TRBJ2-7; V: TRBV29-1; D: .; size: .; DNA: TGCAGCGTTGATTTGTCAGGGTCTAACTACGAGCAGTACTTC; CDR3: CSVDLSGSNYEQYF
J: TRBJ1-3; V: TRBV11-2; D: TRBD1; size: .; DNA: TGTGCCAGCAGCTTAGAGGGGACAGCCTCTGGAAACACCATATATTTT; CDR3: CASSLEGTASGNTIYF
J: TRBJ1-1; V: TRBV7-2; D: TRBD1; size: few; DNA: TGTGCCAGCAGCTCCTACAGGGGAAGATTAGCTGAAGCTTTCTTT; CDR3: CASSSYRGRLAEAFF
J: TRBJ2-2; V: TRBV15; D: .; size: .; DNA: TGTGCCACCAGCAGAGAGTCGGCAGGGCGGACCGGGGAGCTGTTTTTT; CDR3: CATSRESAGRTGELFF
J: TRBJ2-2; V: TRBV10-2; D: TRBD2; size: .; DNA: TGCGCCAGCAGTGATGGCGGGGGGAACACCGGGGAGCTGTTTTTT; CDR3: CASSDGGGNTGELFF
J: TRBJ2-3; V: TRBV20-1; D: TRBD2; size: .; DNA: TGCAGTGCTAGTGGTGGCGGGGGGGCCACAGATACGCAGTATTTT; CDR3: CSASGGGGATDTQYF
J: TRBJ1-1; V: TRBV3-1/TRBV3-2; D: TRBD1; size: .; DNA: TGTGCCAGCAGCTCTTGGGACAGGAACACTGAAGCTTTCTTT; CDR3: CASSSWDRNTEAFF
J: TRBJ1-2; V: TRBV28; D: .; size: .; DNA: TGTGCCAGCAGTCCCCCCCAGTTGGGCTACACCTTC; CDR3: CASSPPQLGYTF
J: TRBJ1-6; V: TRBV7-9; D: .; size: few; DNA: TGTGCCAGCAGCGGGCCAGGGATCAATTCACCCCTCCACTTT; CDR3: CASSGPGINSPLHF
J: TRBJ1-5; V: TRBV28; D: TRBD1; size: few; DNA: TGTGCCAGCAGTATGGGACAGATTCAGCCCCAGCATTTT; CDR3: CASSMGQIQPQHF
J: TRBJ2-6; V: TRBV4-3; D: TRBD1; size: .; DNA: TGCGCCAGCAGCCGAACCCGACAGGGTGGGGCCAACGTCCTGACTTTC; CDR3: CASSRTRQGGANVLTF
J: TRBJ2-7; V: TRBV10-3; D: .; size: .; DNA: TGTGCCATCAGTCTACAGGGTTCCTACGAGCAGTACTTC; CDR3: CAISLQGSYEQYF
J: TRBJ2-5; V: TRBV18; D: .; size: .; DNA: TGTGCCAGCTCCCTCAGGGACCAAGAGACCCAGTACTTC; CDR3: CASSLRDQETQYF
J: TRBJ1-5; V: TRBV4-1; D: .; size: once; DNA: TGCGCCAGCAGCCAAGATAGAGATCAGCCCCAGCATTTT; CDR3: CASSQDRDQPQHF
J: TRBJ1-6; V: TRBV7-9; D: .; size: once; DNA: TGTGCCAGCAGCACGGGGACTGCTCAAAATTCACCCCTCCACTTT; CDR3: CASSTGTAQNSPLHF
J: TRBJ1-2; V: TRBV9; D: .; size: .; DNA: TGTGCCAGCAGCGTAGACACGTATGGCTACACCTTC; CDR3: CASSVDTYGYTF
J: TRBJ2-3; V: TRBV9; D: .; size: .; DNA: TGTGCCAGCAGCGTAGCTATGCGGGCCACAGATACGCAGTATTTT; CDR3: CASSVAMRATDTQYF
J: TRBJ1-4; V: TRBV7-9; D: .; size: .; DNA: TGTGCCAGCAGTTATTCGGGGGGCCGAAATGAAAAACTGTTTTTT; CDR3: CASSYSGGRNEKLFF
J: TRBJ2-1; V: TRBV7-3; D: .; size: few; DNA: TGTGCCAGCAGCCCTAGGACGGGACTGGGATACAATGAGCAGTTCTTC; CDR3: CASSPRTGLGYNEQFF
J: TRBJ2-2; V: TRBV27; D: .; size: .; DNA: TGTGCCAGCAGTTTATATCCCCCGGGGGTAGCGGGGGAGCTGTTTTTT; CDR3: CASSLYPPGVAGELFF
J: TRBJ1-1; V: TRBV6-2/TRBV6-3; D: .; size: once; DNA: TGTGCCAGCAGTTTATCCCCGGGGACTAAAGCTTTCTTT; CDR3: CASSLSPGTKAFF
J: TRBJ2-3; V: TRBV4-3; D: TRBD2; size: .; DNA: TGCGCCAGCAGCCAAGGGCTGGCGCGGGGGGGGACAGATACGCAGTATTTT; CDR3: CASSQGLARGGTDTQYF
J: TRBJ2-2; V: TRBV5-5; D: TRBD1; size: .; DNA: TGTGCCAGCATCCAGACAGGGTTGGGCGGGGAGCTGTTTTTT; CDR3: CASIQTGLGGELFF
J: TRBJ2-7; V: TRBV7-2; D: .; size: .; DNA: TGTGCCAGCAGCTTAAAGCGCGAGGCCGGCGAGCAGTACTTC; CDR3: CASSLKREAGEQYF
J: TRBJ2-1; V: TRBV9; D: .; size: .; DNA: TGTGCCAGCAGCCAGGCACAGGGCACTGAGCAGTTCTTC; CDR3: CASSQAQGTEQFF
J: TRBJ1-4; V: TRBV30; D: .; size: once; DNA: TGTGCCTGGAGTGTTGGAACAGATGAAAAACTGTTTTTT; CDR3: CAWSVGTDEKLFF
J: TRBJ2-3; V: TRBV6-2/TRBV6-3; D: .; size: .; DNA: TGTGCCAGCAGTTATAATATTATGGATACGCAGTATTTT; CDR3: CASSYNIMDTQYF
J: TRBJ2-5; V: TRBV4-3; D: TRBD2; size: .; DNA: TGCGCCAGCAGCCAAGATTTGGTGGCGGGGGGGCCCTTAGAGACCCAGTACTTC; CDR3: CASSQDLVAGGPLETQYF
J: TRBJ1-1; V: TRBV4-1; D: TRBD1; size: .; DNA: TGCGCCAGCAGCCAAGCAAAGGGCTGGGACAGATCACCTGAAGCTTTCTTT; CDR3: CASSQAKGWDRSPEAFF
J: TRBJ1-1; V: TRBV18; D: TRBD1; size: once; DNA: TGTGCCAGCTCAGAAAATCCCACAGGGGCTTATAACACTGAAGCTTTCTTT; CDR3: CASSENPTGAYNTEAFF
J: TRBJ1-2; V: TRBV6-5; D: .; size: .; DNA: TGTGCCAGCAGCCGATCAGAGGCCTATGGCTACACCTTC; CDR3: CASSRSEAYGYTF
J: TRBJ1-4; V: TRBV4-2; D: TRBD1; size: .; DNA: TGTGCCAGCAGCCACGGCGGACAGGGGGCGAAAAATGAAAAACTGTTTTTT; CDR3: CASSHGGQGAKNEKLFF